This TCR beta chain was profiled in a study of neurological immune-mediated disorders. For this clonotype: Its antigen is undetermined.

Germline V gene lookup returns CDR1 SQVTM and CDR2 ANQGSEA. V gave up 6 bases and J gave up 0 bases, with 5 bases separating them. The CDR3 loop spans 11 amino acids. Synthesis of cDNA was accomplished via 5'RACE employing 10-nucleotide random UMIs. TCRdb itself ran the 5' RACE reads through MiXCR, one entry per CDR3 protein. The table shows 50,000 or so distinct CDR3 sequences, with roughly 25% occurring only once. The study's findings and limits: In HTLV-1-associated myelopathy, TCR clonal expansion was greatest, whereas multiple sclerosis had the least, falling below healthy controls. The study found no CDR3 amino acid sequences shared by expanded clones across subjects, suggesting private repertoires in all groups.

J is TRBJ1-1 and V is TRBV29-1; D unclear. This TCR was sampled from an older woman in good health. Sequencing input: PBMCs. The CDR3 DNA follows: TGCAGCGTACTCATGAACACTGAAGCTTTCTTT. It yields the protein CSVLMNTEAFF.